The 21 T cell receptor beta chains listed next were all sequenced from one sample in a study of T-cell memory formation after mild COVID-19. TCRdb analysed the 5' RACE reads with MiXCR anew, one entry per CDR3 protein. Of around 200,000 distinct CDR3 sequences in the sample, around 15% were seen once. The sequenced sample consisted of PBMCs or a T cell subset sorted from them (not recorded which). The receptors derive from an adult woman who had mild COVID-19 (a few samples of this study predate the infection). Cell type and time point are not known.

This clonotype was seen at least ten times. V usage is TRBV7-2 and J usage is TRBJ2-4; D is ambiguous. The CDR3 sequence is 16 residues long. V lost 1 base and J 0 bases, leaving 10 bases between the germline ends. The germline gives CDR1 SGHTA, CDR2 FQGNSA. CDR3 bases: TGTGCCAGCAGCTTAGGAAGGGTAGTAGCCAAAAACATTCAGTACTTC. Translation: CASSLGRVVAKNIQYF.

A few counts support this clonotype. The chain joins TRBV4-2 to TRBJ1-2; D ambiguous. V lost 1 base, J lost 2 bases, and 11 bases lay in between. Germline lookup yields CDR1 LGHNA and CDR2 YNFKEQ. The CDR3 consists of 15 residues. The DNA for the CDR3 is TGTGCCAGCAGCCAAGGGAGCCAGGACAACTATGGCTACACCTTC. It is translated as CASSQGSQDNYGYTF.

The sample holds many counts of this clonotype. V and J are TRBV7-2 and TRBJ2-3; the match to TRBD2 covers 10 bases. Trimming removed 5 bases from V and 0 bases from J; junction bases left unmatched: 2. The CDR3 is 15 amino acids. The germline CDR1 and CDR2 sequences are SGHTA and FQGNSA. In nucleotides, the CDR3 is TGTGCCAGCAGCGCGACTAGCGGGAGCACAGATACGCAGTATTTT. It translates to CASSATSGSTDTQYF.

This clonotype came up a few times. CDR3 residues: CASSLMEVTIYEQYF. CDR3 DNA sequence: TGTGCCAGCAGCTTAATGGAGGTGACTATCTACGAGCAGTACTTC. The gene calls are TRBV7-6 and TRBJ2-7; D might be TRBD2 (5 bases). CDR1 SGHVS and CDR2 FNYEAQ come from the germline V gene. CDR3 length: 15 residues. V lost 2 bases to trimming and J lost 3 bases, with 14 bases between them.

CDR3 coding DNA: TGCGCCAGCAGCTGGACAGGGGGTACCAATGAGCAGTTCTTC. This encodes CASSWTGGTNEQFF. This chain joins TRBV5-1 and TRBJ2-1; 10 nucleotides match TRBD1. The CDR3 spans 14 residues. The germline V gene encodes CDR1 SGHRS and CDR2 YFSETQ. Trimming took 3 bases from V and 6 from J; bases not matched to a gene: 3. Combining the CDR3 with reference TRBV5-1 and TRBJ2-1 gives the whole variable domain KAGVTQTPRYLIKTRGQQVTLSCSPISGHRSVSWYQQTPGQGLQFLFEYFSETQRNKGNFPGRFSGRQFSNSRSEMNVSTLELGDSALYLCASSWTGGTNEQFFGPGTRLTVL.

In its sample, this clonotype was seen a few times. The chain employs TRBV2 and TRBJ2-3, with 9 bases matching TRBD2. The CDR3 sequence is 16 residues long. The germline CDR1 and CDR2 sequences are SNHLY and FYNNEI. Trimming took 6 bases from V and 0 from J; bases not matched to a gene: 7. In DNA, the CDR3 is TGTGCCAGCAGCTTAGCGGGGGCCACTAGCACAGATACGCAGTATTTT. This translates into CASSLAGATSTDTQYF.

This chain connects TRBV5-1 to TRBJ2-5, with a weak D call TRBD2 (5 bases). This CDR3 comprises 14 residues. The V gene's germline CDR1 is SGHRS and CDR2 YFSETQ. Trimming took 0 bases from V and 1 from J, leaving 7 bases between them. The CDR3 bases are TGCGCCAGCAGCTTGGACCGGGGCCAAGAGACCCAGTACTTC. Translating gives CASSLDRGQETQYF.

This clonotype was counted between two and nine times. This rearrangement joins TRBV4-1 to TRBJ2-3, with TRBD2 identical over 8 bases. CDR1 is MGHRA, CDR2 YSYEKL, per germline. The CDR3 loop spans 17 amino acids. Trimming at V came to 1 base and at J to 4 bases, leaving 10 bases not matched to a gene. The CDR3 DNA sequence: TGCGCCAGCAGCCAAGCCCGGGGGGGCCGGGCGGCAGATACGCAGTATTTT. This encodes CASSQARGGRAADTQYF.

This clonotype showed up many times. The V gene is TRBV4-1, the J gene TRBJ2-3; 7 nucleotides line up with TRBD2. Germline assignment: CDR1 MGHRA and CDR2 YSYEKL. The CDR3 contains 16 residues. V gave up 0 bases and J gave up 7 bases; unmatched junction bases: 10. The CDR3 protein is CASSQEVRGVLNTQYF. In nucleotides, the CDR3 is TGCGCCAGCAGCCAAGAGGTCCGGGGGGTATTAAATACGCAGTATTTT.

This rearrangement joins TRBV27 to TRBJ2-1, with 7 bases that match TRBD2. Germline V gives CDR1 MNHEY, CDR2 SMNVEV (reference sequence). V lost 4 bases, J lost 12 bases, and 6 bases stayed unmatched. There are 12 residues in the CDR3. The CDR3 DNA reads TGTGCCAGCAGTTCAGCGGGGAGCACGCAGTTCTTC. Encoded protein: CASSSAGSTQFF.

This sequence joins TRBV30 and TRBJ2-5; TRBD2 agrees at 12 bases. With V trimmed by 4 bases and J by 7 bases, 13 bases remained unmatched. The CDR3 runs to 16 residues. The V gene's germline CDR1 is GTSNPN and CDR2 SVGIG (reference sequence). The CDR3, as DNA: TGTGCCTGGATCCTAGCGGGAGGGAGCAAGAGGGCGACCCAGTACTTC. It codes for CAWILAGGSKRATQYF.

CDR3 protein: CASRQGYGYTF. In nucleotides, the CDR3 is TGTGCCAGCAGACAGGGCTATGGCTACACCTTC. The rearrangement links TRBV6-1 to TRBJ1-2; possible D gene TRBD1, 6 bases. The CDR3 totals 11 residues. From germline, CDR1 is MNHNS and CDR2 SASEGT. V gave up 6 bases and J gave up 4 bases, with 6 bases separating them.

The V call is TRBV18, the J call TRBJ1-2; possible D gene TRBD1, 5 bases. This CDR3 is 16 amino acids long. The ends were cut back, 1 base at V and 0 bases at J, with 12 bases in the middle. Germline values: CDR1 KGHSH, CDR2 LQKENI. Here the CDR3 reads CASSPRDGSPNYGYTF. Written as DNA, the CDR3 is TGTGCCAGCTCACCACGGGACGGCTCGCCTAACTATGGCTACACCTTC.

This clonotype showed up just a few times. This rearrangement joins TRBV20-1 to TRBJ2-7; 9 bases map to TRBD2. Trimming removed 3 bases from V and 2 bases from J; junction bases left unmatched: 8. Germline loops: CDR1 DFQATT, CDR2 SNEGSKA (reference sequence). The CDR3 covers 15 residues. DNA of the CDR3: TGCAGTGCTAGGGGCATAGCGGGAGCACCCTACGAGCAGTACTTC. Amino acid sequence: CSARGIAGAPYEQYF.

This chain links TRBV20-1 with TRBJ1-5; TRBD1 might be the D (5 bases). The germline gives CDR1 DFQATT, CDR2 SNEGSKA (reference sequence). V dropped 1 base and J dropped 15 bases, with 16 bases sitting between them. The CDR3 length is 12 residues. CDR3 bases: TGCAGTGCTAGAGCCCCGGGACTTGGGGGGCATTTT. Translation: CSARAPGLGGHF.

The chain links TRBV6-5 to TRBJ2-5, with 11 bases identical to TRBD2. The CDR3 spans 15 residues. V trimming: 0 bases; J trimming: 7 bases; junction bases outside the gene matches: 4. The germline V gene encodes CDR1 MNHEY and CDR2 SVGAGI. CDR3 sequence reads: CASSYSSGTSGTQYF. The CDR3 DNA is TGTGCCAGCAGTTACTCTTCAGGGACTAGCGGGACCCAGTACTTC.

The genes are TRBV18 and TRBJ2-5; weak D call: TRBD2 (6 bases). From germline, CDR1 is KGHSH and CDR2 LQKENI. Trimming pared 0 bases from V and 4 bases from J, leaving 12 bases between. The length of the CDR3 is 15 residues. The CDR3 DNA reads as TGTGCCAGCTCACCACCCCAGGGAGGCGCAGAGACCCAGTACTTC. It codes for CASSPPQGGAETQYF.

This chain links TRBV20-1 with TRBJ1-5, with D maybe TRBD1 (6 bases). Germline-derived CDR1 and CDR2 are DFQATT and SNEGSKA (reference sequence). The length of the CDR3 is 15 residues. V was pared by 4 bases and J by 3 bases, with 16 bases between. As DNA, the CDR3 is TGCAGTGCTACAAACGTACGGGGGCTCAATCAGCCCCAGCATTTT. Residues: CSATNVRGLNQPQHF.

This clonotype was found a few times. The chain employs TRBV6-1 and TRBJ1-2, with a possible D match to TRBD1 (6 bases). The CDR3 consists of 15 residues. Trimming pared 1 base from V and 6 bases from J, leaving 15 bases between. Germline V lookup: CDR1 MNHNS, CDR2 SASEGT. CDR3 nucleotide sequence: TGTGCCAGCAGTGAAGTGCCAGGGGCCCGGAATGGCTACACCTTC. Its protein product is CASSEVPGARNGYTF.

In its sample, this clonotype was seen a few times. The chain uses TRBV20-1 and TRBJ2-1; the D gene is possibly TRBD2 (6 bases). Germline CDR1 is DFQATT and CDR2 is SNEGSKA (reference sequence). Trimming stripped 3 bases from V and 6 bases from J, with 12 bases between. CDR3 length equals 13 residues. This CDR3 is CSASGGVGNEQFF. The CDR3 DNA sequence: TGCAGTGCTAGCGGGGGAGTGGGCAATGAGCAGTTCTTC.

The J gene is TRBJ2-1, the V gene TRBV11-2, with unresolved D. V was cut by 1 base and J by 2 bases, with 9 bases left in between. Germline-derived CDR1 and CDR2 are SGHAT and FQNNGV. This CDR3 region has 15 residues. CDR3 sequence reads: CASSLVREAYNEQFF. The CDR3 nucleotides read TGTGCCAGCAGCTTAGTTCGCGAAGCCTACAATGAGCAGTTCTTC.